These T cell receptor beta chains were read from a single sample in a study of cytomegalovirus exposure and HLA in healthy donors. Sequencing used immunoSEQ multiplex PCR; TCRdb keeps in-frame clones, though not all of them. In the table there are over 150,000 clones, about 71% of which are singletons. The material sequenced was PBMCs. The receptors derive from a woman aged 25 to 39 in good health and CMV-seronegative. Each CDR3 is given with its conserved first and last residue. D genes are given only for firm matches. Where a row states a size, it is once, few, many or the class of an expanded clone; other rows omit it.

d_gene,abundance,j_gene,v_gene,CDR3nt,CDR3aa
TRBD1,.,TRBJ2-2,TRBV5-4,TGTGCCAGCAGCTTGGAGCAGGGGGCGGGTGGCGGGGAGCTGTTTTTT,CASSLEQGAGGGELFF
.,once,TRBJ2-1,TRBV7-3,TGTGCCAGCAGCCTGTTAGGAGCCGGTGAGCAGTTCTTC,CASSLLGAGEQFF
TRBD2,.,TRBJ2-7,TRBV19,TGTGCCAGTAGTATGCGGGGGAATTCCTACGAGCAGTACTTC,CASSMRGNSYEQYF
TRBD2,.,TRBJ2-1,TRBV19,TGTGCCAGTAGTATGGGACTAGCGGCGTACAATGAGCAGTTCTTC,CASSMGLAAYNEQFF
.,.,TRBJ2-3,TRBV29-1,TGCAGCGTTGAAGGAGGGTGGACAGATACGCAGTATTTT,CSVEGGWTDTQYF
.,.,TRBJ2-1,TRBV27,TGTGCCAGCAGTTTGCGGTCCCTCACAGAGCAGTTCTTC,CASSLRSLTEQFF
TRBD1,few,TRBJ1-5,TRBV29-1,TGCAGCATAGGGACAGGGTTAGGACAGCCCCAGCATTTT,CSIGTGLGQPQHF
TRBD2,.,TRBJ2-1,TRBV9,TGTGCCAGCAGCCCCCGCGGTAGCGGGACTAGAGAGCAGTTCTTC,CASSPRGSGTREQFF
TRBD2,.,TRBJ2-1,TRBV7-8,TGTGCCAGCAGCTACGGGACTAGCGGAGGCAATGAGCAGTTCTTC,CASSYGTSGGNEQFF
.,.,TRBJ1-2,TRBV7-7,TGTGCCAGCAGCTTAGGCAAGGGCAGGCGGAGGAACTATGGCTACACCTTC,CASSLGKGRRRNYGYTF
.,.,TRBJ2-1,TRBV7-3,TGTGCCAGCAGCCCTAGTGCGAAGAATGAGCAGTTCTTC,CASSPSAKNEQFF
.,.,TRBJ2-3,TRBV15,TGTGCCACCAGCAGAGATCCGGGAGAGCGCACAGATACGCAGTATTTT,CATSRDPGERTDTQYF
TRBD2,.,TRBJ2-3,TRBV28,TGTGCCAGCAGCCGACTAGCGGGAGGGCCCCATACGCAGTATTTT,CASSRLAGGPHTQYF
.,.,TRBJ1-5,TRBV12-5,TGTGCTAGTGGTTTGGGGACAGCCAAACAGCCCCAGCATTTT,CASGLGTAKQPQHF
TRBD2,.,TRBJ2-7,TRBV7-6,TGTGCCAGCAGCCCTCGGACTAGCGGGAGTCACCACGAGCAGTACTTC,CASSPRTSGSHHEQYF
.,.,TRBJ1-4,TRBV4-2,TGTGCCAGCACTGCTATCTGGCAGGGTGGTGAAAAACTGTTTTTT,CASTAIWQGGEKLFF
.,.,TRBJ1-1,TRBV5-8,TGTGCCAGGAGAAACAGGGCAAGGGCTGAAGCTTTCTTT,CARRNRARAEAFF
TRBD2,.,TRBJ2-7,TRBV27,TGTGCCAGCAGACTAAAACTAGCGGGAGTTTCCTACGAGCAGTACTTC,CASRLKLAGVSYEQYF
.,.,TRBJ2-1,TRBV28,TGTGCCAGCAGCCCAGGTAGTGTGCATGAGCAGTTCTTC,CASSPGSVHEQFF
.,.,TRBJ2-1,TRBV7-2,TGTGCCAGCAGCGGGGCGGCGGGGCCAGACAATGAGCAGTTCTTC,CASSGAAGPDNEQFF
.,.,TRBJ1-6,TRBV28,TGTGCCAGCAGTTCCCGGGGAGGTAATTCACCCCTCCACTTT,CASSSRGGNSPLHF
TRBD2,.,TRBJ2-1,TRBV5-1,TGCGCCAGCAGCTTGGCCGGGACTAGCGGATACAATGAGCAGTTCTTC,CASSLAGTSGYNEQFF
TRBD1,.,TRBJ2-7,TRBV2,TGTGCCAGCAGTGGAACCGGGACAGGGCGATTGTACGAGCAGTACTTC,CASSGTGTGRLYEQYF
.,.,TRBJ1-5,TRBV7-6,TGTGCCAGCAGCCCCTGGACAGAGAATCAGCCCCAGCATTTT,CASSPWTENQPQHF
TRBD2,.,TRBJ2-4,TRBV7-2,TGTGCCAGCAGCCCCCGGGGAGGGGAAGCCAAAAACATTCAGTACTTC,CASSPRGGEAKNIQYF
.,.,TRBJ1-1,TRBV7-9,TGTGCCAGCAGCTCAGGCTTGGGCCCGAACACTGAAGCTTTCTTT,CASSSGLGPNTEAFF
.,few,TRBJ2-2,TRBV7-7,TGTGCCAGCAGCTTAGTCTCAGGCAACACCGGGGAGCTGTTTTTT,CASSLVSGNTGELFF
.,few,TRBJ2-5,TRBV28,TGTGCCAGCAGTTCGGAGTTACGAGAGCAGTACTTC,CASSSELREQYF
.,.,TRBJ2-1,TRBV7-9,TGTGCCAGCAGCAGCGACCTGAGCTCCTACAATGAGCAGTTCTTC,CASSSDLSSYNEQFF
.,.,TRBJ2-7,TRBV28,TGTGCCAGCAGTCCCCCCCGGGGCTACGAGCAGTACTTC,CASSPPRGYEQYF
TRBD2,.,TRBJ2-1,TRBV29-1,TGCAGCGTTGTTGGAGGACTAGCGGGAGGCTCTAATGAGCAGTTCTTC,CSVVGGLAGGSNEQFF
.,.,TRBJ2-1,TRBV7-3,TGTGCCAGCAGCCCTGACTTGGCCTACAATGAGCAGTTCTTC,CASSPDLAYNEQFF
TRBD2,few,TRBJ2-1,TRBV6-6,TGTGCCAGCAGTTACGGGGGGGATGAGCAGTTCTTC,CASSYGGDEQFF
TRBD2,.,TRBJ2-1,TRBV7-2,TGTGCCAGCAGCTTCGGGGACTACGAGCAGTTCTTC,CASSFGDYEQFF
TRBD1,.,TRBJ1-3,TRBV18,TGTGCCAGCTCACGCGACAGGGTCGGCTCTGGAAACACCATATATTTT,CASSRDRVGSGNTIYF
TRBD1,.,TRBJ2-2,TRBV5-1,TGCGCCACCGGGGGACAGGGAATACCCGGGGAGCTGTTTTTT,CATGGQGIPGELFF
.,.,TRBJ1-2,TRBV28,TGTGCCAGCAGTTTGCCCGGGAACGACCAATACTATGGCTACACCTTC,CASSLPGNDQYYGYTF
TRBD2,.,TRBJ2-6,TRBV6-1,TGTGCCAGCAGTGGGGGACTAGCGGGCGGGGCCAACGTCCTGACTTTC,CASSGGLAGGANVLTF
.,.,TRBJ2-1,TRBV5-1,TGCGCCAGCAGCTTCCGACAGGCTGCTTACAATGAGCAGTTCTTC,CASSFRQAAYNEQFF
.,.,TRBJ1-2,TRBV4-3,TGCGCCAGCAGCCAAGATCGCGGGACTGGCTACACCTTC,CASSQDRGTGYTF
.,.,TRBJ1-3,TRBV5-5,TGTGCCAGCAGCTTGGCCGGGACACTTGGAAACACCATATATTTT,CASSLAGTLGNTIYF